The sequence of this TCR beta chain was determined in a study of T cell repertoires in cytomegalovirus infection. Overall study: In public TCR beta signatures, there were indications of both CMV infection and matching HLA type.

Each CDR3 protein is one row after TCRdb ran MiXCR on the reads. The data contain about 200,000 distinct CDR3 sequences, nearly 9.5% of them singletons. About this clonotype: Its cognate antigen is unknown.

J gave up 9 bases and V 0 bases, and 8 bases lay outside the gene matches. This CDR3 comprises 15 residues. Study conclusions and caveats: CMV carriers with the relevant HLA were identified by cumulative public TCR beta family frequency. The ex vivo response was dominated by HLA-C-restricted CMV-specific TCR beta clonotypes.

Input material: PBMCs. The V and J genes are TRBV12-3 or TRBV12-4 and TRBJ1-5; 7 positions match TRBD1. The TCR was taken from a human donor in good health (CMV status not recorded). Some clones in this sample may be carry-over from other donors' samples. In DNA, the CDR3 is TGTGCCAGCAGTTTAGCGGGGGGGACAGTACGGCCCCAGCATTTT. Amino acid sequence: CASSLAGGTVRPQHF.